This T cell receptor (beta chain) is from a study of cytomegalovirus exposure and HLA in healthy donors. In the study overall: There were 100 million to 130 million unique TCR beta sequences, drawn from about 200 million T cells, in an earlier analysis. Findings and caveats of the study: Evidence from a later analysis indicated that most CMV-associated TCR beta chains looked HLA-restricted.

For this clone: Antigen: not known.

V was shortened by 4 bases and J by 0 bases, with 12 bases between the two germline ends. The CDR3 consists of 14 residues. Germline CDR1 SQVTM, CDR2 ANQGSEA. PCR employed 60 Vbeta and 13 Jbeta primers. TCRdb keeps only in-frame clones here, not all; method: immunoSEQ multiplex PCR. The repertoire holds 160,000 or so clones, roughly 80% seen once, with around 0.93% in the top ten. Sequences were obtained from PBMCs. V and J are TRBV29-1 and TRBJ1-1; weak D call: TRBD1 (5 bases). This TCR came from a man in his thirties or forties in good health and CMV-seronegative. CDR3 in amino acids: CSVGLGAVNTEAFF. CDR3 DNA sequence: TGCAGCGTTGGGCTAGGGGCTGTGAACACTGAAGCTTTCTTT. Filled out from reference TRBV29-1 and TRBJ1-1, the complete variable domain reads SAVISQKPSRDICQRGTSLTIQCQVDSQVTMMFWYRQQPGQSLTLIATANQGSEATYESGFVIDKFPISRPNLTFSTLTVSNMSPEDSSIYLCSVGLGAVNTEAFFGQGTRLTVV.